The next 9 T cell receptor beta chains were all read from a single sample in a study of cytomegalovirus exposure and HLA in healthy donors. TCRdb's table, derived via immunoSEQ multiplex PCR, lists solely in-frame clones and lacks some. The table records roughly 150,000 clones, around 85% of them present only once. Sequenced: PBMCs. All receptors derive from a woman in her thirties in good health and CMV-seronegative.

The chain couples TRBV11-2 to TRBJ2-7, with 13 bases aligning to TRBD2. This CDR3 contains 15 residues. Trimming at V came to 6 bases and at J to 2 bases, leaving 4 bases not matched to a gene. The germline gives CDR1 SGHAT, CDR2 FQNNGV. In nucleotides, the CDR3 is TGTGCCAGCAGTCTTACTAGCGGGGGGGCCTACGAGCAGTACTTC. Translation gives CASSLTSGGAYEQYF.

This clone was observed once. V gene TRBV7-9 combines with J gene TRBJ1-5, with 8 positions matching TRBD1. J was trimmed by 4 bases and V by 5 bases; bases with no gene match: 4. This CDR3 has 14 residues. Germline CDR1 SEHNR, CDR2 FQNEAQ (reference sequence). CDR3 protein: CASSGGQGNQPQHF. In DNA, the CDR3 is TGTGCCAGCAGCGGCGGACAGGGAAATCAGCCCCAGCATTTT.

The CDR3 DNA reads as TGTGCCAGCAGCCCTTCATCCGAGCAGTACTTC. It specifies CASSPSSEQYF. This chain links TRBV7-9 with TRBJ2-7; D is unclear. The CDR3 spans 11 residues. CDR1 is SEHNR and CDR2 is FQNEAQ in the germline V gene (reference sequence). V lost 5 bases to trimming and J lost 6 bases, with 8 bases between them. Full variable domain (missing parts from reference TRBV7-9 and TRBJ2-7): DTGVSQNPRHKITKRGQNVTFRCDPISEHNRLYWYRQTLGQGPEFLTYFQNEAQLEKSRLLSDRFSAERPKGSFSTLEIQRTEQGDSAMYLCASSPSSEQYFGPGTRLTVT.

The gene calls are TRBV5-1 and TRBJ2-5; D gene unclear. The length of the CDR3 is 13 residues. CDR1 SGHRS and CDR2 YFSETQ come from the germline V gene. V was pared by 7 bases and J by 2 bases, with 12 bases between. CDR3 residues: CASFDLGQETQYF. The CDR3 nucleotides read TGCGCCAGCTTCGACCTTGGGCAAGAGACCCAGTACTTC.

For the CDR3, the DNA is TGCGCCAGCAGCCATGACTTCGAGGGAGGGAATCAGCCCCAGCATTTT. It encodes CASSHDFEGGNQPQHF. This rearrangement joins TRBV4-1 to TRBJ1-5; no firm D call. The CDR3 contains 16 residues. Trimming left V 3 bases short and J 4 bases short, with 16 bases between. Germline V lookup: CDR1 MGHRA, CDR2 YSYEKL.

This clone was seen just once. The V and J genes are TRBV5-6 and TRBJ2-3; D remains unclear. Germline V gene sequence: CDR1 SGHDT, CDR2 YYEEEE. With 0 bases removed from V and 6 bases from J, the gap between germline ends came to 14 bases. The CDR3 has 15 residues. For the CDR3, the DNA is TGTGCCAGCAGCTTGGCGCGCGACTTCACCGATACGCAGTATTTT. This sequence encodes CASSLARDFTDTQYF.

J is TRBJ2-2 and V is TRBV6-6; weak D call: TRBD1 (5 bases). There are 16 residues in the CDR3. Germline CDR1 and CDR2: MNHNY and SVGAGI (reference sequence). V was shortened by 7 bases and J by 4 bases, with 19 bases between the two germline ends. The CDR3 nucleotides read TGTGCCAGCACCCCGTTTAACATAGGGGCCACCGGGGAGCTGTTTTTT. This codes for CASTPFNIGATGELFF.

V is TRBV5-4 and J is TRBJ1-1, with D uncertain. This CDR3 is built from 14 residues. With 4 bases removed from V and 2 bases from J, the gap between germline ends came to 12 bases. Germline values: CDR1 SGHNT, CDR2 YYREEE (reference sequence). The CDR3 reads CASSTRTLNTEAFF. The CDR3 DNA reads TGTGCCAGCAGCACAAGGACGCTCAACACTGAAGCTTTCTTT.

The chain has TRBV6-5 and TRBJ2-2; D gene unclear. V lost 2 bases to trimming and J lost 2 bases, with 9 bases between them. Germline V gene sequence: CDR1 MNHEY, CDR2 SVGAGI. The CDR3 loop spans 15 amino acids. CDR3 amino acids: CASSYRRINTGELFF. The DNA for the CDR3 is TGTGCCAGCAGTTACCGCAGGATTAACACCGGGGAGCTGTTTTTT.